These 24 T cell receptor beta chains originate from one sample sequenced in a study of T cell responses to AZD1222 COVID-19 vaccine. Using immunoSEQ multiplex PCR, the repertoire was profiled, and TCRdb retains in-frame clones only, with some absent. Of around 150,000 clones listed, 92% are singletons. The starting material was peripheral blood, obtained 28 days after the second AZD1222 dose. The receptors shown here come from an adult who received the AZD1222 COVID-19 vaccine.

The chain recombines TRBV11-3 with TRBJ1-2; maybe TRBD1 (5 bases). Trimming removed 0 bases at V and 2 bases at J, with 22 bases between. This CDR3 is 19 amino acids long. CDR1 and CDR2 (germline): SGHNT, YENEEA. In DNA, the CDR3 is TGTGCCAGCAGCTTAGAGGACATCCTCGGCCCAGGATTGAACTATGGCTACACCTTC. It translates to CASSLEDILGPGLNYGYTF. The variable domain in full, completed from reference TRBV11-3 and TRBJ1-2, reads EAGVVQSPRYKIIEKKQPVAFWCNPISGHNTLYWYLQNLGQGPELLIRYENEEAVDDSQLPKDRFSAERLKGVDSTLKIQPAELGDSAVYLCASSLEDILGPGLNYGYTFGSGTRLTVV.

J is TRBJ2-1 and V is TRBV4-2; 7 bases agree with TRBD2. Germline V gene lookup returns CDR1 LGHNA and CDR2 YNFKEQ. The CDR3 is 16 residues long. V gave up 1 base and J gave up 0 bases; unmatched junction bases: 3. DNA for the CDR3: TGTGCCAGCAGCCAAGTGAGCGGGGACTCCTACAATGAGCAGTTCTTC. This gives the protein CASSQVSGDSYNEQFF.

The rearrangement uses TRBV10-3 and TRBJ1-6, with TRBD1 as a possible D gene (5 bases). The V end lost 2 bases, the J end lost 6 bases, and 11 bases lay between the germline ends. Germline CDR1 and CDR2: ENHRY and SYGVKD. The CDR3 covers 15 residues. CDR3 nucleotides: TGTGCCATCAGTGAGGGGGGGAATGGTAATTCACCCCTCCACTTT. Translation gives CAISEGGNGNSPLHF.

This clone was seen once. The rearrangement uses TRBV18 and TRBJ2-7, with 10 bases that match TRBD2. Germline V CDR1 and CDR2: KGHSH, LQKENI. CDR3 length: 19 residues. After removal of 2 bases from V and 2 bases from J, the junction contained 15 bases not matched to a gene. The CDR3 nucleotides read TGTGCCAGCTCACCAATCTACCGTACCCCGGGACTAGCGACCTACGAGCAGTACTTC. This codes for CASSPIYRTPGLATYEQYF. Supplemented by reference TRBV18 and TRBJ2-7, the full variable domain reads NAGVMQNPRHLVRRRGQEARLRCSPMKGHSHVYWYRQLPEEGLKFMVYLQKENIIDESGMPKERFSAEFPKEGPSILRIQQVVRGDSAAYFCASSPIYRTPGLATYEQYFGPGTRLTVT.

The chain is built from TRBV13 and TRBJ2-5; unclear D gene. The V and J ends lost 5 bases and 5 bases respectively, with 9 bases between them. The CDR3 extends over 12 amino acids. CDR1 and CDR2 (germline): PRHDT, FYEKMQ (reference sequence). The CDR3 nucleotides read TGTGCCAGCAGCGAGCGACGGGAGACCCAGTACTTC. Translation gives CASSERRETQYF.

V usage is TRBV2 and J usage is TRBJ1-6; 7 bases match TRBD1. The CDR3 totals 13 residues. V was clipped by 6 bases and J by 8 bases; unmatched bases: 4. From germline, CDR1 is SNHLY and CDR2 FYNNEI. The CDR3 coding sequence is TGTGCCAGCAGCAGGGGGAGGGATTCACCCCTCCACTTT. This codes for CASSRGRDSPLHF. The full variable domain, its missing parts supplied by reference TRBV2 and TRBJ1-6, is EPEVTQTPSHQVTQMGQEVILRCVPISNHLYFYWYRQILGQKVEFLVSFYNNEISEKSEIFDDQFSVERPDGSNFTLKIRSTKLEDSAMYFCASSRGRDSPLHFGNGTRLTVT.

This clone has a handful of counts. The CDR3: CASSQGDPGAFF. The CDR3 nucleotides are TGTGCCAGCAGCCAAGGTGACCCGGGAGCTTTCTTT. The V gene is TRBV3-1 (or the pseudogene TRBV3-2), the J gene TRBJ1-1; the D is unclear. Germline CDR1 and CDR2: LGHDT and YNNKEL (reference sequence). Between the trimmed V and J ends, which lost 1 base and 10 bases, there was a span of 10 bases. The CDR3 extends over 12 amino acids.

The V gene is TRBV6-5, the J gene TRBJ2-4, with TRBD1 identical over 7 bases. V was pared by 5 bases and J by 2 bases, with 6 bases of the junction left unmatched. Germline values: CDR1 MNHEY, CDR2 SVGAGI. The CDR3 loop spans 15 amino acids. The chain's CDR3 is CASSLDRATKNIQYF. The CDR3 DNA reads TGTGCCAGCAGTCTCGACAGGGCAACCAAAAACATTCAGTACTTC.

This clone has only a few counts. The chain combines TRBV28 with TRBJ2-1; weak D call: TRBD1 (6 bases). CDR3 size: 17 residues. Germline V gene data show CDR1 as MDHEN and CDR2 as SYDVKM. V lost 5 bases, J lost 0 bases, and 17 bases lay in between. The chain's CDR3 is CASSPQGRPSSYNEQFF. The CDR3 bases are TGTGCCAGCAGTCCGCAGGGGCGCCCTAGCTCCTACAATGAGCAGTTCTTC. The full variable domain, rest sourced from reference TRBV28 and TRBJ2-1, is DVKVTQSSRYLVKRTGEKVFLECVQDMDHENMFWYRQDPGLGLRLIYFSYDVKMKEKGDIPEGYSVSREKKERFSLILESASTNQTSMYLCASSPQGRPSSYNEQFFGPGTRLTVL.

The rearrangement links TRBV6-4 to TRBJ2-2; the match to TRBD1 covers 7 bases. With V trimmed by 3 bases and J by 7 bases, 5 bases remained unmatched. The germline CDR1 and CDR2 sequences are MRHNA and SNTAGT. This CDR3 has 14 residues. CDR3 sequence: CASSEQGFGGELFF. The CDR3 nucleotides are TGTGCCAGCAGTGAACAGGGGTTCGGCGGGGAGCTGTTTTTT.

The chain carries TRBV5-1 and TRBJ1-2, with 7 bases that match TRBD1. The CDR3 is 15 residues long. The ends lost 4 bases at V and 2 bases at J; junction bases unmatched: 8. Germline V CDR1 and CDR2: SGHRS, YFSETQ. For the CDR3, the DNA is TGCGCCAGCAGCCCGGGACAGACCTCCAACTATGGCTACACCTTC. Its protein is CASSPGQTSNYGYTF.

This chain joins TRBV3-1 (or the pseudogene TRBV3-2) and TRBJ1-4, with D unresolved. Germline CDR1 LGHDT, CDR2 YNNKEL (reference sequence). The CDR3 contains 14 residues. V dropped 2 bases and J dropped 0 bases, with 4 bases sitting between them. CDR3 sequence: CASSQQATNEKLFF. DNA for the CDR3: TGTGCCAGCAGCCAACAAGCAACTAATGAAAAACTGTTTTTT.

This rearrangement joins TRBV10-3 to TRBJ2-1, with TRBD1 matching over 10 bases. CDR3 length equals 14 residues. The germline gives CDR1 ENHRY, CDR2 SYGVKD. Trimming cost V 4 bases and J 11 bases; bases outside gene matches: 8. The CDR3 loop reads CAISGQGAEGKQFF. The DNA for the CDR3 is TGTGCCATCAGTGGACAGGGGGCGGAGGGTAAGCAGTTCTTC.

The table lists this clone with a count of one. J is TRBJ2-1 and V is TRBV28; 10 bases agree with TRBD2. Germline-derived CDR1 and CDR2 are MDHEN and SYDVKM. This CDR3 region has 15 residues. The V segment lost 7 bases and the J segment 7 bases; nucleotides outside the gene matches: 10. The CDR3 loop is CASTVSGTSVNEQFF. DNA for the CDR3: TGTGCCAGCACCGTATCCGGGACTAGCGTGAATGAGCAGTTCTTC. Full variable domain (missing parts from reference TRBV28 and TRBJ2-1): DVKVTQSSRYLVKRTGEKVFLECVQDMDHENMFWYRQDPGLGLRLIYFSYDVKMKEKGDIPEGYSVSREKKERFSLILESASTNQTSMYLCASTVSGTSVNEQFFGPGTRLTVL.

The chain couples TRBV19 to TRBJ2-5; D uncertain. This CDR3 has 11 residues. Trimming shortened V by 3 bases and J by 4 bases, and 3 bases separated the two germline ends. Germline V CDR1 and CDR2: LNHDA, SQIVND (reference sequence). CDR3 region: CASSMGETQYF. CDR3 DNA sequence: TGTGCCAGTAGTATGGGAGAGACCCAGTACTTC.

This rearrangement joins TRBV19 to TRBJ1-1; maybe TRBD1 (6 bases). In germline, CDR1 is LNHDA, CDR2 SQIVND (reference sequence). Trimming removed 7 bases from V and 1 base from J, with 13 bases in between. The CDR3 has 14 amino acids. The CDR3 nucleotides are TGTGCCAGTAATGAGGGGGGCGCGAACACTGAAGCTTTCTTT. This encodes CASNEGGANTEAFF.

This chain connects TRBV7-8 to TRBJ2-7, with D unresolved. Germline lookup yields CDR1 SGHVS and CDR2 FQNEAQ. Deletions cut 9 bases from V and 2 bases from J, with 11 bases between. The CDR3 is 12 residues long. The CDR3 sequence: CASHASPYEQYF. In DNA, the CDR3 is TGTGCCAGTCATGCCAGCCCCTACGAGCAGTACTTC.

The chain uses TRBV5-6 and TRBJ2-2; no clear D. This CDR3 is built from 13 residues. V lost 2 bases, J lost 3 bases, and 5 bases lay in between. Per germline, CDR1 SGHDT and CDR2 YYEEEE. The CDR3 nucleotides are TGTGCCAGCAGCTTTCGGGACACCGGGGAGCTGTTTTTT. Its translation: CASSFRDTGELFF. Variable domain in full (rest from reference TRBV5-6 and TRBJ2-2): DAGVTQSPTHLIKTRGQQVTLRCSPKSGHDTVSWYQQALGQGPQFIFQYYEEEERQRGNFPDRFSGHQFPNYSSELNVNALLLGDSALYLCASSFRDTGELFFGEGSRLTVL.

The rearrangement links TRBV4-2 to TRBJ2-1; no reliable D call. V lost 1 base, J lost 12 bases, and 22 bases lay in between. This CDR3 contains 16 residues. The germline CDR1 and CDR2 sequences are LGHNA and YNFKEQ. The CDR3 coding sequence is TGTGCCAGCAGCCAAGTGGCTAGAGGCGACGTTACCACGCAGTTCTTC. Amino acids: CASSQVARGDVTTQFF.

V and J are TRBV5-4 and TRBJ1-4; 10 nucleotides align to TRBD1. The CDR3 is 15 amino acids. Unmatched junction bases numbered 7, after V lost 4 bases and J lost 7 bases. CDR1 is SGHNT and CDR2 is YYREEE in the germline V gene (reference sequence). The CDR3 sequence is CASSATGGGGEKLFF. The DNA for the CDR3 is TGTGCCAGCAGCGCGACAGGGGGCGGAGGTGAAAAACTGTTTTTT.

In regard to this clone: One end of the junction does not line up with germline, which may come from a read error. The chain recombines TRBV6-5 with TRBJ2-1; D might be TRBD2 (5 bases). Germline V gives CDR1 MNHEY, CDR2 SVGAGI. CDR3 length equals 16 residues. The CDR3 DNA follows: TGTGCCAGCAGTTACTCGGCTAGCCCTCGGTACAAGGAGCAGTTCTTC. It specifies CASSYSASPRYKEQFF.

The CDR3 coding sequence is TGTGCCAGCAGCGACAAGAACACCGGGGAGCTGTTTTTT. Protein product: CASSDKNTGELFF. This sequence joins TRBV6-5 and TRBJ2-2; D ambiguous. Trimming removed 6 bases from V and 1 base from J, with 6 bases in between. The length of the CDR3 is 13 residues. Germline CDR1 is MNHEY and CDR2 is SVGAGI.

This chain uses TRBV19 with TRBJ1-3; D call uncertain. Deletions cut 5 bases from V and 4 bases from J, with 18 bases between. This CDR3 is 16 amino acids long. CDR1 and CDR2 from the germline V gene are LNHDA and SQIVND (reference sequence). This CDR3 reads CASSPARALYGNTIYF. CDR3 in DNA: TGTGCCAGTAGTCCCGCCCGGGCGCTATACGGAAACACCATATATTTT.

The chain has TRBV6-5 and TRBJ2-7; the D gene is possibly TRBD2 (6 bases). V shed 11 bases and J shed 12 bases, with 20 bases lying between them. Germline assignment: CDR1 MNHEY and CDR2 SVGAGI. This CDR3 has 11 residues. This CDR3 is CALTALEGLYF. The CDR3 DNA reads as TGTGCCCTTACAGCATTGGAGGGGTTGTACTTC.